Shown below are 25 T cell receptor beta chains from a single sample sequenced in a study of T cell repertoires in cytomegalovirus infection. TCRdb called the reads again in MiXCR, with one record for every CDR3 protein. The table has hundreds of thousands of distinct CDR3 sequences, less than 35% seen once. No antigens are known for them. The input for sequencing was cultured CD8+ T cells from PBMCs, taken from culture after CMV antigen stimulation. Every receptor here comes from a human donor in good health (CMV status not recorded). Some clones in this sample may be carry-over from other donors' samples.

This clonotype appeared many times. V is TRBV7-4 and J is TRBJ2-5, with 8 bases identical to TRBD2. Germline loops: CDR1 SGHVT, CDR2 SQSDAQ. V shed 4 bases and J 5 bases; nucleotides not matched to a gene: 12. This CDR3 is built from 16 residues. The CDR3 protein is CASSSPSGGGEETQYF. In DNA form, the CDR3 reads TGTGCCAGCAGCTCTCCCTCCGGGGGGGGAGAGGAGACCCAGTACTTC.

The J gene is TRBJ2-1, the V gene TRBV7-9; no clear D gene. Germline values: CDR1 SEHNR, CDR2 FQNEAQ (reference sequence). V gave up 3 bases and J gave up 9 bases, with 9 bases separating them. This CDR3 has 12 residues. The CDR3 coding sequence is TGTGCCAGCAGCTTCAGAGGTCTTGAGCAGTTCTTC. Translating it yields CASSFRGLEQFF.

The gene calls are TRBV27 and TRBJ1-5; 8 bases map to TRBD1. The CDR3 contains 15 residues. V lost 0 bases, J lost 13 bases, and 11 bases stayed unmatched. Germline CDR1 and CDR2: MNHEY and SMNVEV (reference sequence). The CDR3 spells CASSLSSGVRGPQHF. As DNA, the CDR3 is TGTGCCAGCAGTTTATCGTCCGGCGTCAGGGGGCCACAGCATTTT.

This clonotype was seen repeatedly, ten times or more. The chain uses TRBV7-6 and TRBJ2-3; perhaps TRBD2 as D (7 bases). Per germline, CDR1 SGHVS and CDR2 FNYEAQ. The CDR3 totals 17 residues. The germline V and J ends were trimmed by 5 bases and 4 bases, with 22 bases remaining between them. For the CDR3, the DNA is TGTGCCAGCAGCGCGAGGTCGGGGGGCCGGATCCCAGATACGCAGTATTTT. Its translation is CASSARSGGRIPDTQYF.

As to this clonotype: A read error may explain this, as a much larger clone is one base away. This chain joins TRBV2 and TRBJ2-6; no reliable D call. CDR1 is SNHLY and CDR2 is FYNNEI in the germline V gene. V lost 3 bases and J lost 5, with 2 bases in between. CDR3 length: 12 amino acids. CDR3 bases: TGTGCCAGCAGTGATCGGGCCAACGTCCTGACTTTC. Translated: CASSDRANVLTF.

This clonotype was counted a few times. This chain connects TRBV19 to TRBJ2-1, with 7 positions matching TRBD2. V lost 9 bases, J lost 1 base, and 9 bases stayed unmatched. CDR3 length: 15 residues. From germline, CDR1 is LNHDA and CDR2 SQIVND (reference sequence). The CDR3 bases are TGTGCCAGCCAAAAGCAGGGACTATCCTACAATGAGCAGTTCTTC. Translating it yields CASQKQGLSYNEQFF.

This clonotype was found a few times. The chain uses TRBV7-6 and TRBJ2-5, with D unresolved. This CDR3 contains 13 residues. The V end was cut by 6 bases, the J end by 4 bases, with 12 bases between. Germline V gives CDR1 SGHVS, CDR2 FNYEAQ. For the CDR3, the DNA is TGTGCCAGCAGAGCACTAAGTCGAGAGACCCAGTACTTC. Residues: CASRALSRETQYF.

V usage is TRBV19 and J usage is TRBJ2-1, with D unresolved. The V gene lost 4 bases and the J gene lost 15 bases, with 22 bases spanning the gap. Germline V gene data show CDR1 as LNHDA and CDR2 as SQIVND (reference sequence). The CDR3 extends over 14 amino acids. The CDR3 protein is CASSKSPGDDTSFF. As DNA, the CDR3 is TGTGCCAGTAGTAAAAGCCCGGGTGACGACACCTCGTTCTTC.

This clonotype appeared once. Here the CDR3 reads CASKMGGSSYEQYF. The CDR3 DNA reads as TGTGCCAGTAAGATGGGGGGGAGCTCCTACGAGCAGTACTTC. The chain joins TRBV19 to TRBJ2-7; 7 bases agree with TRBD2. J was trimmed by 0 bases and V by 7 bases; bases with no gene match: 6. The CDR3 length is 14 residues. Per the germline V gene, CDR1 is LNHDA and CDR2 is SQIVND (reference sequence). The entire variable domain, with the rest obtained from reference TRBV19 and TRBJ2-7, is as follows: DGGITQSPKYLFRKEGQNVTLSCEQNLNHDAMYWYRQDPGQGLRLIYYSQIVNDFQKGDIAEGYSVSREKKESFPLTVTSAQKNPTAFYLCASKMGGSSYEQYFGPGTRLTVT.

This sequence joins TRBV13 and TRBJ1-6, with TRBD1 matching over 7 bases. The CDR3 has 14 residues. Losses at the gene ends were 3 bases for V and 7 bases for J; bases not matched to a gene: 3. The germline V gene has CDR1 PRHDT and CDR2 FYEKMQ (reference sequence). CDR3 loop: CASSLTGLNSPLHF. The CDR3 region has the DNA TGTGCCAGCAGCTTGACAGGGTTGAATTCACCCCTCCACTTT.

On this clonotype itself: It may be a read error: a sequence one base away is much more abundant. The rearrangement links TRBV7-9 to TRBJ2-1, with a tentative D call TRBD2 (7 bases). CDR1 and CDR2 (germline): SEHNR, FQNEAQ (reference sequence). The CDR3 spans 14 residues. The CDR3 is CVSSGGGVFNEQFF. The CDR3, as DNA: TGTGTCAGCAGCGGAGGGGGGGTATTCAATGAGCAGTTCTTC.

This clonotype was observed a few times. The chain couples TRBV4-3 to TRBJ2-3, with 10 bases lining up with TRBD2. Germline lookup yields CDR1 LGHNA and CDR2 YSLEER. The CDR3 runs 18 residues. J gave up 1 base and V 4 bases, and 11 bases lay outside the gene matches. The CDR3 region has the DNA TGCGCCAGCAGCCCATCCCTAAATCTAGCGGGGGGCACAGATACGCAGTATTTT. The encoded protein is CASSPSLNLAGGTDTQYF.

The chain is built from TRBV7-9 and TRBJ2-1; perhaps TRBD2 as D (5 bases). CDR1 SEHNR and CDR2 FQNEAQ come from the germline V gene (reference sequence). The CDR3 loop spans 16 amino acids. Trimming removed 4 bases at V and 5 bases at J, with 18 bases between. The CDR3 region has the DNA TGTGCCAGCAGCTACGGTCCGGGGATAGTCGACAATGAGCAGTTCTTC. Its translation: CASSYGPGIVDNEQFF.

This clonotype turned up a few times. The junction shows a germline mismatch at one end, possibly a read error. The genes are TRBV4-1 and TRBJ2-1, with D possibly matching TRBD2 (5 bases). CDR3 length equals 13 residues. From germline, CDR1 is MGHRA and CDR2 YSYEKL. CDR3 protein: CASSQRNSDEQFF. DNA for the CDR3: TGTGCCAGCAGCCAACGAAATAGCGATGAGCAGTTCTTC.

This clonotype occurred a few times. The chain has TRBV6-6 and TRBJ2-1; TRBD2 is a possible D gene (5 bases). The CDR3 is 16 residues long. Trimming took 7 bases from V and 0 from J, leaving 16 bases between them. Germline CDR1 MNHNY, CDR2 SVGAGI (reference sequence). The CDR3 loop reads CASTALSGISYNEQFF. As DNA, the CDR3 is TGTGCCAGCACTGCCCTCTCGGGGATCTCCTACAATGAGCAGTTCTTC.

This clonotype appeared once. The gene calls are TRBV27 and TRBJ2-7; 9 bases agree with TRBD2. The germline V gene has CDR1 MNHEY and CDR2 SMNVEV (reference sequence). The CDR3 length is 11 residues. The trim removed 6 bases at V and 10 bases at J, leaving 4 bases unmatched. This CDR3 reads CASSLAGLQYF. In nucleotides, the CDR3 is TGTGCCAGCAGCCTAGCGGGGCTACAGTACTTC.

In nucleotides, the CDR3 is TGTGCCAGTAGCCCCGGGGGGCCGGGAACTGAAGCTTTCTTT. Protein sequence: CASSPGGPGTEAFF. The chain joins TRBV19 to TRBJ1-1, with D possibly matching TRBD1 (6 bases). Germline V CDR1 and CDR2: LNHDA, SQIVND (reference sequence). The V gene lost 6 bases and the J gene lost 5 bases, with 16 bases spanning the gap. The CDR3 runs 14 residues. The complete variable domain, with remaining parts taken from reference TRBV19 and TRBJ1-1, reads DGGITQSPKYLFRKEGQNVTLSCEQNLNHDAMYWYRQDPGQGLRLIYYSQIVNDFQKGDIAEGYSVSREKKESFPLTVTSAQKNPTAFYLCASSPGGPGTEAFFGQGTRLTVV.

The J gene is TRBJ2-1, the V gene TRBV7-8, with D hard to call. V was cut by 1 base and J by 0 bases, with 16 bases left in between. Germline V CDR1 and CDR2: SGHVS, FQNEAQ. The CDR3 extends over 18 amino acids. CDR3 coding DNA: TGTGCCAGCAGCTTAGTAGTAGAGCTTTTCAGCTCCTACAATGAGCAGTTCTTC. Its protein product is CASSLVVELFSSYNEQFF.

This clonotype was observed a few times. V gene TRBV27 combines with J gene TRBJ1-1, with D perhaps matching TRBD1 (5 bases). The germline CDR1 and CDR2 sequences are MNHEY and SMNVEV (reference sequence). V was cut by 5 bases and J by 14 bases, with 15 bases left in between. There are 11 residues in the CDR3. The CDR3, as DNA: TGTGCCAGCAGTCACGGACACGGGCTGTTCTTT. Translation: CASSHGHGLFF.

The chain links TRBV5-4 to TRBJ1-5, with D possibly matching TRBD1 (5 bases). V was pared by 3 bases and J by 3 bases, with 10 bases between. There are 14 residues in the CDR3. The V gene's germline CDR1 is SGHNT and CDR2 YYREEE (reference sequence). CDR3 coding DNA: TGTGCCAGCAGCTGGGACGGCCCCAATCAGCCCCAGCATTTT. It translates to CASSWDGPNQPQHF.

This clonotype was observed a few times. The chain joins TRBV20-1 to TRBJ2-7; D could derive from TRBD1 or TRBD2 (5 bases each). This CDR3 has 13 amino acids. Germline-derived CDR1 and CDR2 are DFQATT and SNEGSKA (reference sequence). Trimming shortened V by 1 base and J by 2 bases, and 9 bases separated the two germline ends. CDR3: CSARARGTYEQYV. CDR3 coding DNA: TGCAGTGCTAGAGCCCGGGGCACCTACGAGCAGTACGTC.

This clonotype occurred a few times. This chain links TRBV11-2 with TRBJ2-1, with 13 nucleotides matching TRBD2. Looked up from germline, CDR1 is SGHAT and CDR2 is FQNNGV. The V segment lost 5 bases and the J segment 9 bases; nucleotides outside the gene matches: 10. The CDR3 sequence is 16 residues long. DNA of the CDR3: TGTGCCAGCAGCCCGCGGACTAGCGGGGGCCTATTTGAGCAGTTCTTC. This encodes CASSPRTSGGLFEQFF.

The chain couples TRBV19 to TRBJ1-1, with D perhaps matching TRBD1 (5 bases). Germline CDR1 and CDR2: LNHDA and SQIVND (reference sequence). This CDR3 is built from 14 residues. V was clipped by 3 bases and J by 7 bases, with 15 bases between them. The DNA of the CDR3 is TGTGCCAGTAGTATCCGACAGCAAACCCTTGAAGCTTTCTTT. Translation: CASSIRQQTLEAFF. The entire variable domain, with the rest obtained from reference TRBV19 and TRBJ1-1, is as follows: DGGITQSPKYLFRKEGQNVTLSCEQNLNHDAMYWYRQDPGQGLRLIYYSQIVNDFQKGDIAEGYSVSREKKESFPLTVTSAQKNPTAFYLCASSIRQQTLEAFFGQGTRLTVV.

The chain carries TRBV14 and TRBJ1-1, with TRBD1 matching over 8 bases. The CDR3 is 15 residues long. Trimming cost V 1 base and J 6 bases; bases outside gene matches: 7. From germline, CDR1 is SGHDN and CDR2 FVKESK. The CDR3 bases are TGTGCCAGCAGCCAAGTTAACAGGGGGTGGCCTGAAGCTTTCTTT. Amino acid sequence: CASSQVNRGWPEAFF.

The chain carries TRBV6-6 and TRBJ2-3; the match to TRBD2 covers 9 bases. This CDR3 is 16 amino acids long. V shed 6 bases and J 5 bases; nucleotides not matched to a gene: 12. Germline V gene lookup returns CDR1 MNHNY and CDR2 SVGAGI (reference sequence). CDR3 in amino acids: CASSLSGGPLRDTQYF. The CDR3 DNA follows: TGTGCCAGCAGCCTAAGCGGGGGGCCCTTAAGAGATACGCAGTATTTT.